The present T cell receptor beta chain was sequenced within a study of cytomegalovirus exposure and HLA in healthy donors. Points from the study as a whole: In the approximately 120 validation repertoires, a later analysis found that first-cohort TCR clusters tended to co-occur.

In this sample, this clone turned up a few times. Its antigen is not known. The CDR3 covers 13 residues. Trimming at V came to 5 bases and at J to 7 bases, leaving 8 bases not matched to a gene. Germline loops: CDR1 SGHTA, CDR2 FQGNSA. The repertoire was sequenced with immunoSEQ multiplex PCR; TCRdb's copy has only in-frame clones and lacks some. The sample consists of roughly 220,000 clones, approximately 80% of them appearing once. The sample consisted of PBMCs. This TCR derives from a woman in her twenties or thirties in good health and CMV-seropositive. V is TRBV7-2 and J is TRBJ2-7; 7 bases are a match to TRBD1. The CDR3 region has the DNA TGTGCCAGCAGCCGGGACAGCCCTAGGGAGCAGTACTTC. Amino acid sequence: CASSRDSPREQYF.